This T cell receptor (beta chain) was observed in a study of blood T cell repertoires in COVID-19. Authors' methods: Researchers report that nucleated cell counts were estimated from reference gene primer amplification. Here immunoSEQ multiplex PCR was the method, and the copy in TCRdb shows in-frame clones only, minus some. The DNA was the basis for D and trimming; V, J and clone size are from that table. The table shows some 300,000 clones, with roughly 90% occurring only once. Source material: PBMCs or T cells enriched from blood (not recorded which). This TCR was recovered from a woman between 40 and 55 years old who had recovered from COVID-19.

The CDR3 sequence: CASSVVGSGVSNYGYTF. CDR3 nucleotides: TGTGCCAGCAGCGTAGTAGGGTCGGGGGTTTCTAACTATGGCTACACCTTC. This chain links TRBV9 with TRBJ1-2, with D perhaps matching TRBD1 (5 bases). The CDR3 has 17 amino acids. V was cut by 0 bases and J by 0 bases, with 15 bases left in between. Germline-derived CDR1 and CDR2 are SGDLS and YYNGEE.